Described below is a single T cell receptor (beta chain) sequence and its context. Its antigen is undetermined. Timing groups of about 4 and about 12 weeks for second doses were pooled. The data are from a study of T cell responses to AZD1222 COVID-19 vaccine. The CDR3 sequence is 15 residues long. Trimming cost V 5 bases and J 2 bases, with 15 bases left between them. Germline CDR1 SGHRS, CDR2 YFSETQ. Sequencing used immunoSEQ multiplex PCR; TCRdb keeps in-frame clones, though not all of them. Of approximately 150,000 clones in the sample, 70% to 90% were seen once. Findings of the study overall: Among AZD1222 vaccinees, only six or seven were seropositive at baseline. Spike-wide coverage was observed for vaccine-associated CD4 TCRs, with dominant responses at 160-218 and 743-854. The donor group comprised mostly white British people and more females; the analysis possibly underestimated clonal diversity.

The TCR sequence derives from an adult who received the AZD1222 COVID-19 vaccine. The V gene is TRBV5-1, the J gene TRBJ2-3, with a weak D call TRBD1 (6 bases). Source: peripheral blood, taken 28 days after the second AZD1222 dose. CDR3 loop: CASRRAGATTDTQYF. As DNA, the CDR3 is TGCGCCAGCAGGCGAGCAGGGGCCACCACAGATACGCAGTATTTT.